This paragraph reports one T cell receptor beta chain. The data were obtained in a study of T cell repertoires in cytomegalovirus infection. A single record per CDR3 protein comes from TCRdb applying MiXCR to the reads. The repertoire has roughly 600,000 distinct CDR3 sequences, roughly 24% of them found once; the top ten carry 8%. Germline CDR1 SEHNR, CDR2 FQNEAQ (reference sequence). There are 19 residues in the CDR3. With V trimmed by 4 bases and J by 0 bases, 6 bases remained unmatched. Sample: CD8+ T cells from PBMCs. This chain joins TRBV7-9 and TRBJ2-6, with 13 bases lining up with TRBD2. This sequence was found in a human donor in good health (CMV status not recorded). Some clones in this sample may be carry-over from other donors' samples. The CDR3 DNA is TGTGCCAGCAGCTCCCCGACTAGCGGGGGGACCTCTGGGGCCAACGTCCTGACTTTC. It specifies CASSSPTSGGTSGANVLTF.